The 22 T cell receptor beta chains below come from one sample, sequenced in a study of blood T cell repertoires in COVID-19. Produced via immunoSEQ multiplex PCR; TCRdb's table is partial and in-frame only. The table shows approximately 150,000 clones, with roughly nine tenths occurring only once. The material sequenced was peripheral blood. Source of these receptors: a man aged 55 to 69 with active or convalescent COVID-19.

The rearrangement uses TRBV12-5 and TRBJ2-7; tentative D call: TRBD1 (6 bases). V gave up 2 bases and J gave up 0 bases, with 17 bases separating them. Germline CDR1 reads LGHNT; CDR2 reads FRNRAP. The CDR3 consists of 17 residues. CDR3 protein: CASGLFTGTLFSYEQYF. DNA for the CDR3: TGTGCTAGTGGTTTGTTTACCGGGACATTGTTCTCCTACGAGCAGTACTTC.

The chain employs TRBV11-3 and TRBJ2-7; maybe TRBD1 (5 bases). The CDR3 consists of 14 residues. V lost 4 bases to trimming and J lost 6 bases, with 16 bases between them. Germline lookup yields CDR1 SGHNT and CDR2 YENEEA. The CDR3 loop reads CASSSHGHSTEQYF. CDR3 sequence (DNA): TGTGCCAGCAGCTCCCATGGACACTCAACCGAGCAGTACTTC.

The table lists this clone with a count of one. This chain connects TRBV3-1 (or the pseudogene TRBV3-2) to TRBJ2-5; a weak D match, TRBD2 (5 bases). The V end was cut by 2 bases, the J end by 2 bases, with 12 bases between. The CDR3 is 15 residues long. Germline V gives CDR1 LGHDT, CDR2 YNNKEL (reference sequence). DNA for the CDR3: TGTGCCAGCAGCCAATTCAGCGGCAGACAAGAGACCCAGTACTTC. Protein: CASSQFSGRQETQYF.

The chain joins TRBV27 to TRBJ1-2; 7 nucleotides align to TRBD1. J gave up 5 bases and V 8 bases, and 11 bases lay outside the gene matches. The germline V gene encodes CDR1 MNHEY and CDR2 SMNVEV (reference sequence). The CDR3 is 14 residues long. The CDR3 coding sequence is TGTGCCAGCGCCATTACAGGGGTGGGATATGGCTACACCTTC. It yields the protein CASAITGVGYGYTF.

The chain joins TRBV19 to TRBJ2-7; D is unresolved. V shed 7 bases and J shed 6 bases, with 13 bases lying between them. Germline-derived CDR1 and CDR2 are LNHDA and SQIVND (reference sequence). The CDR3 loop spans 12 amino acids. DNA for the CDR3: TGTGCCAGTATAGTGAGGTGTGGCGAGCAGTACTTC. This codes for CASIVRCGEQYF.

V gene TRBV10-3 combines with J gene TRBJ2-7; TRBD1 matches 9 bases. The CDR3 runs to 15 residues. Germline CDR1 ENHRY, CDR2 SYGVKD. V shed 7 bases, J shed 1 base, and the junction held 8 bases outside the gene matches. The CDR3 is CAIKGDRADSYEQYF. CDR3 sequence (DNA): TGTGCCATCAAAGGGGACAGGGCAGATTCCTACGAGCAGTACTTC.

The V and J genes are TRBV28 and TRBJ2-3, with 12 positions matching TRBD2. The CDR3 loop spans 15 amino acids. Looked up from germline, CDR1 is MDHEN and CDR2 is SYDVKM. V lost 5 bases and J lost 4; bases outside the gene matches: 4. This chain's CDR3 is CASSPGTSGSDTQYF. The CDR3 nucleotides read TGTGCCAGCAGTCCCGGGACTAGCGGGTCAGATACGCAGTATTTT. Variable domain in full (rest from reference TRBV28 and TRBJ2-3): DVKVTQSSRYLVKRTGEKVFLECVQDMDHENMFWYRQDPGLGLRLIYFSYDVKMKEKGDIPEGYSVSREKKERFSLILESASTNQTSMYLCASSPGTSGSDTQYFGPGTRLTVL.

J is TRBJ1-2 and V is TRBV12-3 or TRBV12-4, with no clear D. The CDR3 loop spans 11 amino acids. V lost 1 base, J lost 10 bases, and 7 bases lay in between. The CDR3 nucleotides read TGTGCCAGCAGTTTAGTAGGAGACTACACCTTC. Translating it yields CASSLVGDYTF.

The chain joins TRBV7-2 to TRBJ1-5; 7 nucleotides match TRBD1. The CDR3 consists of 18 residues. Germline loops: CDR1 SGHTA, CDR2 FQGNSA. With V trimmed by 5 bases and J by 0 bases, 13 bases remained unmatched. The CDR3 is CASSARDRETYSNQPQHF. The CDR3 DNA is TGTGCCAGCAGCGCCCGGGACAGAGAAACCTATAGCAATCAGCCCCAGCATTTT.

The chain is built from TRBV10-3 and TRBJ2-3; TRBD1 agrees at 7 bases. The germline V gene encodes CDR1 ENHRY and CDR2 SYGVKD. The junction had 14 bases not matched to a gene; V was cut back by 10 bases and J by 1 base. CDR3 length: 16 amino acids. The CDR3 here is CATRDGQGGGTDTQYF. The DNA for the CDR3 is TGTGCCACCAGAGACGGCCAAGGGGGCGGCACAGATACGCAGTATTTT.

The CDR3 bases are TGCGCCAGCAGCTTGGGGACAGGAAAACTCAGTGTCCACGAGCAGTACTTC. Its protein is CASSLGTGKLSVHEQYF. This rearrangement joins TRBV5-1 to TRBJ2-7; 7 bases line up with TRBD1. V shed 0 bases and J 5 bases; nucleotides not matched to a gene: 14. In germline, CDR1 is SGHRS, CDR2 YFSETQ. This CDR3 has 17 amino acids.

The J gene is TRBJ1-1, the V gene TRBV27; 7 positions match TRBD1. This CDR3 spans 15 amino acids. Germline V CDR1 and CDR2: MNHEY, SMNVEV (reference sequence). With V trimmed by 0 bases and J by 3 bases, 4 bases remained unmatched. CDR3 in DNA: TGTGCCAGCAGTTTATCGCGACAGGGTTACACTGAAGCTTTCTTT. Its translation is CASSLSRQGYTEAFF.

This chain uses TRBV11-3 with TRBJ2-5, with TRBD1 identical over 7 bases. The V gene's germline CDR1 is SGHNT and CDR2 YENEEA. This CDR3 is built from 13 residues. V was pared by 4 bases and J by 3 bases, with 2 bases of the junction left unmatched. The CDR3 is CASSSGTEETQYF. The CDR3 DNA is TGTGCCAGCAGCTCAGGGACAGAAGAGACCCAGTACTTC.

CDR3 nucleotide sequence: TGCGCCAGCAGTGAGTCGTACGGGACAGGTGGTGAAAAACTGTTTTTT. Protein sequence: CASSESYGTGGEKLFF. This rearrangement joins TRBV10-1 to TRBJ1-4, with TRBD1 identical over 8 bases. The CDR3 runs to 16 residues. With V trimmed by 0 bases and J by 7 bases, 7 bases remained unmatched. Germline V gene lookup returns CDR1 WNHNN and CDR2 SYGVQD (reference sequence).

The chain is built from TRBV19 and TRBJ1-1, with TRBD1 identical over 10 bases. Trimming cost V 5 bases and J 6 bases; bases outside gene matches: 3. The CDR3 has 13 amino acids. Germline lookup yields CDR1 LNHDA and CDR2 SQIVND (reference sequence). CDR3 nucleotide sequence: TGTGCCAGTAGTTTAGGACAGGGGGCTGAAGCTTTCTTT. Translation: CASSLGQGAEAFF. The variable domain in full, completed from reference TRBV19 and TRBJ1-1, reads DGGITQSPKYLFRKEGQNVTLSCEQNLNHDAMYWYRQDPGQGLRLIYYSQIVNDFQKGDIAEGYSVSREKKESFPLTVTSAQKNPTAFYLCASSLGQGAEAFFGQGTRLTVV.

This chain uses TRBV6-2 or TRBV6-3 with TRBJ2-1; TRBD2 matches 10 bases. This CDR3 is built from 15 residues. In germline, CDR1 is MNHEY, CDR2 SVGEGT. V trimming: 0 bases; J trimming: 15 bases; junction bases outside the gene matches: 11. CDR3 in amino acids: CASSYSLAGAKLLFF. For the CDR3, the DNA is TGTGCCAGCAGTTACTCTCTAGCGGGAGCCAAGTTGCTGTTCTTC.

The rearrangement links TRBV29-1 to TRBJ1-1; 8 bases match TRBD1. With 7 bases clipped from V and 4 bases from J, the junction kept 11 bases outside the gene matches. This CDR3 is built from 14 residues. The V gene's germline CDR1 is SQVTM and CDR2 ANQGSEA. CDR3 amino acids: CSAHPGQEATEAFF. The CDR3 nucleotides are TGCAGCGCTCACCCGGGACAGGAGGCCACTGAAGCTTTCTTT.

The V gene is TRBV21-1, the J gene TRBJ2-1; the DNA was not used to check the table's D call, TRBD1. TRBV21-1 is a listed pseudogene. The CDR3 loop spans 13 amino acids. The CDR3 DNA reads TGTGCCAGCACCAGGGAAAACTTCAATGAGCAGTTCTTC. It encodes CASTRENFNEQFF.

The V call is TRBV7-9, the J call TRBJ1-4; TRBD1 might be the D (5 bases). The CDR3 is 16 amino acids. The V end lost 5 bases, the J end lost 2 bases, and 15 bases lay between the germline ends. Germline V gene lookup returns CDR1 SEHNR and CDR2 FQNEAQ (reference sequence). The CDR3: CASSPTEGLTNEKLFF. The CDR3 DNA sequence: TGTGCCAGCAGCCCTACGGAGGGGCTTACTAATGAAAAACTGTTTTTT.

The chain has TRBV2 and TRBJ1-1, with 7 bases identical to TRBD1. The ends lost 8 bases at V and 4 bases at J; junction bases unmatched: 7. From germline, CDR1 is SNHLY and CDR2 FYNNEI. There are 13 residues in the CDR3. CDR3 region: CASRRQGGTEAFF. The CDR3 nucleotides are TGTGCCAGCCGTAGACAGGGTGGCACTGAAGCTTTCTTT.

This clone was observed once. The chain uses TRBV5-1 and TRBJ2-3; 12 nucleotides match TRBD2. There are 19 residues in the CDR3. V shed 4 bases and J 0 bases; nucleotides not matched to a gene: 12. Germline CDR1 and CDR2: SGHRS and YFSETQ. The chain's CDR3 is CASSGTSGPRVYSTDTQYF. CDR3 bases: TGCGCCAGCAGCGGGACTAGCGGGCCGAGAGTTTATAGCACAGATACGCAGTATTTT.

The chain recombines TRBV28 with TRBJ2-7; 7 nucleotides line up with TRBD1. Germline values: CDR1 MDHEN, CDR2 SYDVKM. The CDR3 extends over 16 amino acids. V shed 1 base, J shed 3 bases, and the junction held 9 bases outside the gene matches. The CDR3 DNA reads TGTGCCAGCAGTTTATTGGGGACAGCGCTGGGCTACGAGCAGTACTTC. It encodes CASSLLGTALGYEQYF.